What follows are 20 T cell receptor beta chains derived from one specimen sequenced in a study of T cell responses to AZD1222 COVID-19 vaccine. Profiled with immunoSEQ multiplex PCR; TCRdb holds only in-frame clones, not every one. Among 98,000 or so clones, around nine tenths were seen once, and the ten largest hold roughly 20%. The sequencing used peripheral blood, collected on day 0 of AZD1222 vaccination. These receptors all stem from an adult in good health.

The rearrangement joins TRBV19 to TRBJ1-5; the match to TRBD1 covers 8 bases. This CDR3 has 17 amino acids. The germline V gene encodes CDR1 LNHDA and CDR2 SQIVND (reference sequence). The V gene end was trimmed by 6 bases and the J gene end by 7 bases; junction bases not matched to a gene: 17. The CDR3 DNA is TGTGCCAGTAGCCACGACCGGACAGGGCTTGGTGGGCAGCCCCAGCATTTT. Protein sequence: CASSHDRTGLGGQPQHF.

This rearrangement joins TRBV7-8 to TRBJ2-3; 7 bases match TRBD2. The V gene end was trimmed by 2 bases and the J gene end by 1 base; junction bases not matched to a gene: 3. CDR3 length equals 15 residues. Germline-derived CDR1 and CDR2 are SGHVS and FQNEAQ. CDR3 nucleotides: TGTGCCAGCAGCTTATTGGGGGGGGGCACAGATACGCAGTATTTT. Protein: CASSLLGGGTDTQYF.

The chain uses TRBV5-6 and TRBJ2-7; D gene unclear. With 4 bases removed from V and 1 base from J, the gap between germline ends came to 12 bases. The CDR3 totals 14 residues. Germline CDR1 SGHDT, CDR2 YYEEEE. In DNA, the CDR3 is TGTGCCAGCAGCCGTGGGGTGATTTCCTACGAGCAGTACTTC. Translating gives CASSRGVISYEQYF.

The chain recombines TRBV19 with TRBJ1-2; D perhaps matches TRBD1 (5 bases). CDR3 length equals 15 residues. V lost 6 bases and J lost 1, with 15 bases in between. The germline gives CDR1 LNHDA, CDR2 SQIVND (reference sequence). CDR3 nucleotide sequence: TGTGCCAGTAGCGTCGAGGCAGGGTTTAACTATGGCTACACCTTC. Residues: CASSVEAGFNYGYTF.

For the CDR3, the DNA is TGTGCCAGCAGCTCAAACAGCAACAATGAGCAGTTCTTC. Amino acid sequence: CASSSNSNNEQFF. The chain couples TRBV5-4 to TRBJ2-1; the D is unclear. V was clipped by 3 bases and J by 5 bases, with 9 bases between them. This CDR3 has 13 residues. Germline assignment: CDR1 SGHNT and CDR2 YYREEE (reference sequence).

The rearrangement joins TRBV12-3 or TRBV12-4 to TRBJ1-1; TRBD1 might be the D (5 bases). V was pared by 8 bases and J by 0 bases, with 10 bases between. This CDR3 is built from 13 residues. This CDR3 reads CASQDIMNTEAFF. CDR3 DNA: TGTGCCAGCCAGGACATTATGAACACTGAAGCTTTCTTT.

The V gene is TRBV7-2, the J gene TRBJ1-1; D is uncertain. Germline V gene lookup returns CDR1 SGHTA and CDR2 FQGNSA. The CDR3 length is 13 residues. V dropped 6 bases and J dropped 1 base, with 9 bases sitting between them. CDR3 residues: CASSSDRNTEAFF. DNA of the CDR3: TGTGCCAGCAGTTCTGACCGGAACACTGAAGCTTTCTTT.

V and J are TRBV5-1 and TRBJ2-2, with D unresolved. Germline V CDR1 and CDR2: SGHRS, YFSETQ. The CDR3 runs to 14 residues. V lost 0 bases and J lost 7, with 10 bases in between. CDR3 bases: TGCGCCAGCAGCTTGGAAAAGGGTATCGGGGAGCTGTTTTTT. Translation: CASSLEKGIGELFF. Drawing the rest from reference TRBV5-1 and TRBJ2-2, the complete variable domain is KAGVTQTPRYLIKTRGQQVTLSCSPISGHRSVSWYQQTPGQGLQFLFEYFSETQRNKGNFPGRFSGRQFSNSRSEMNVSTLELGDSALYLCASSLEKGIGELFFGEGSRLTVL.

CDR3 sequence: CASSPEGANQPQHF. The CDR3 DNA sequence: TGTGCCAGCTCACCCGAGGGGGCCAATCAGCCCCAGCATTTT. This chain connects TRBV18 to TRBJ1-5; 7 bases are a match to TRBD1. The CDR3 runs 14 residues. Per the germline V gene, CDR1 is KGHSH and CDR2 is LQKENI. V lost 3 bases and J lost 3; bases outside the gene matches: 2.

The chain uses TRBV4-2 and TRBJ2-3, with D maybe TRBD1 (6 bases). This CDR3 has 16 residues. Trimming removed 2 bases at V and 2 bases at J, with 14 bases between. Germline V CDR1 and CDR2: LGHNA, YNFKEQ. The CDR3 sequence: CASSQPVGANTDTQYF. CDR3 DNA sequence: TGTGCCAGCAGCCAACCCGTGGGGGCCAACACAGATACGCAGTATTTT.

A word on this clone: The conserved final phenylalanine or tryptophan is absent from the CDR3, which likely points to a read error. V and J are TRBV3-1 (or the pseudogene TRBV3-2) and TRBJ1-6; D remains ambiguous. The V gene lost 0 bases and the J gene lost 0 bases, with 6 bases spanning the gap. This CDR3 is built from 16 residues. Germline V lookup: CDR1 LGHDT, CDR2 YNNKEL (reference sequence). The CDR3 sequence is CASSQDRSSYNSPLHL. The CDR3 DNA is TGTGCCAGCAGCCAAGATAGGAGCTCCTATAATTCACCCCTCCACCTT.

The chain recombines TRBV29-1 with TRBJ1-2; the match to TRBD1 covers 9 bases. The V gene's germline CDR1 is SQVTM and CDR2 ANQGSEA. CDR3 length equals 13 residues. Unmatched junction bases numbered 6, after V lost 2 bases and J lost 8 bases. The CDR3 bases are TGCAGCGTTGAATTGAACAGGGGGCGAGGCTACACCTTC. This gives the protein CSVELNRGRGYTF.

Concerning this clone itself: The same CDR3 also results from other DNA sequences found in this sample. This CDR3 reads CASSYGVTNEKLFF. The CDR3 nucleotides read TGTGCCAGCAGTTACGGGGTTACTAATGAAAAACTGTTTTTT. The V and J genes are TRBV6-5 and TRBJ1-4; D not resolved. V lost 2 bases and J 2 bases, leaving 6 bases between the germline ends. CDR3 size: 14 residues. The germline CDR1 and CDR2 sequences are MNHEY and SVGAGI.

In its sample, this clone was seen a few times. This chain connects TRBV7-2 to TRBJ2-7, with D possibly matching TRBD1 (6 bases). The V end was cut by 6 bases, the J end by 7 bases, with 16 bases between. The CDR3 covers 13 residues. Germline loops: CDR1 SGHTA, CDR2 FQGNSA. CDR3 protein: CASRPSGVWEQYF. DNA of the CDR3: TGTGCCAGCAGGCCGTCAGGGGTGTGGGAGCAGTACTTC.

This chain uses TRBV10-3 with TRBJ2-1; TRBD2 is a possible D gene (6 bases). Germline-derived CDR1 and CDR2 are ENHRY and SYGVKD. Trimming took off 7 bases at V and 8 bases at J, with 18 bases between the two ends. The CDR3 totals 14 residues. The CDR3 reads CAITTRPDGDEQFF. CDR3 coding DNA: TGTGCCATCACGACTAGACCGGATGGCGATGAGCAGTTCTTC.

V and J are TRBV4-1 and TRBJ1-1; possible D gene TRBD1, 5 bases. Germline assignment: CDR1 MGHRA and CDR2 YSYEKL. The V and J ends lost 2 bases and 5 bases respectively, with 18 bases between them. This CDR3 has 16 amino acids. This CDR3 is CASSQSVGGGETEAFF. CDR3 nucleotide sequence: TGCGCCAGCAGCCAAAGTGTCGGGGGGGGTGAGACTGAAGCTTTCTTT.

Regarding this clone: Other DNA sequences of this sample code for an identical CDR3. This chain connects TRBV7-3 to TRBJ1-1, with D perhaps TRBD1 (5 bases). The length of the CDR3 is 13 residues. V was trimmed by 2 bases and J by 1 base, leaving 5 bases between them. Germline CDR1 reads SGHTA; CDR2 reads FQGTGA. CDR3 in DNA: TGTGCCAGCAGCTTAGACAGGAACACTGAAGCTTTCTTT. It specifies CASSLDRNTEAFF.

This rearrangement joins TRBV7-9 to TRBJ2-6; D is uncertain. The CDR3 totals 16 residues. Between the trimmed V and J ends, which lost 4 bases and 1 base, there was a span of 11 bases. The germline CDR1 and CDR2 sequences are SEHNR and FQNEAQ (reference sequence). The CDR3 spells CASSYVRWSGANVLTF. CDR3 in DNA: TGTGCCAGCAGCTACGTACGTTGGTCTGGGGCCAACGTCCTGACTTTC.

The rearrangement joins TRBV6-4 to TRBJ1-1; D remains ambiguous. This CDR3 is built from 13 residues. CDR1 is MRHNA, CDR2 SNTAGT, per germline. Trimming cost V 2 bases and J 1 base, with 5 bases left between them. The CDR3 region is CASSDETNTEAFF. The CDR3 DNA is TGTGCCAGCAGTGACGAAACGAACACTGAAGCTTTCTTT.

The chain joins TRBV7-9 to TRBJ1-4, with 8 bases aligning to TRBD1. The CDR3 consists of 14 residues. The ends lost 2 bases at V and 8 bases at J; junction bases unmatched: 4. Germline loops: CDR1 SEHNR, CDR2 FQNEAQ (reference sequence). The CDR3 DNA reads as TGTGCCAGCAGCTTACTCGGACAGGGCGAAAAACTGTTTTTT. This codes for CASSLLGQGEKLFF.